The subject of this entry is one TCR beta chain. With V trimmed by 2 bases and J by 3 bases, 0 bases remained unmatched. The CDR3 covers 13 residues. The germline V gene has CDR1 MDHEN and CDR2 SYDVKM. Some clones are missing from TCRdb's copy, which holds only in-frame ones; the method was immunoSEQ multiplex PCR. Of roughly 390,000 clones in the sample, around 84% are singletons; the top ten hold 3% to 4%. The sample originates from a study of blood T cell repertoires in COVID-19. The overall study: The analysed material was cDNA or gDNA that came from T cells, B-cell-depleted T cells, or PBMCs.

The rearrangement uses TRBV28 and TRBJ1-1; 7 bases are shared with TRBD1. Sequenced: peripheral blood. This clonotype originated in a young woman with acute or convalescent COVID-19. CDR3 residues: CASSLDRDTEAFF. The CDR3 DNA reads as TGTGCCAGCAGTTTAGACAGGGACACTGAAGCTTTCTTT.